This T cell receptor (beta chain) was recovered during a study of T-cell memory formation after mild COVID-19. Study results and limitations: SARS-CoV-2 specificity was not confirmed for second-wave clones peaking on day 37.

Remarks on this clonotype: The target antigen is unknown.

5'RACE, which relied on constant-segment primers, yielded TCR alpha and TCR beta cDNA libraries carrying sample barcodes and UMIs. Via MiXCR, TCRdb re-called the 5' RACE reads, giving one row per CDR3 protein. The repertoire includes about 320,000 distinct CDR3 sequences, around 15% of them detected once, and 20% to 25% sits in the top ten. The sequence was obtained from a man aged 18 to 29 who had mild COVID-19 (a few samples of this study predate the infection). Cell type and time point are not known. The sample comprised PBMCs or a T cell subset sorted from them (not recorded which).

In nucleotides, the CDR3 is TGCGCCAGCAGCGAGGGGACACCAGCCCAGCCCCAGCATTTT. Translation: CASSEGTPAQPQHF. This chain joins TRBV5-1 and TRBJ1-5, with TRBD1 as a possible D gene (6 bases). The germline CDR1 and CDR2 sequences are SGHRS and YFSETQ. The V end was cut by 4 bases, the J end by 7 bases, with 15 bases between. This CDR3 has 14 amino acids.